The 4 T cell receptor beta chains reported below all come from one sample, sequenced in a study of blood T cell repertoires in COVID-19. Repertoires were generated with immunoSEQ multiplex PCR, while TCRdb's copy carries only in-frame clones and drops some. The sample has 150,000 to 190,000 clones, roughly 80% seen once; the top ten hold roughly 7%. Sequencing was carried out using PBMCs or T cells enriched from blood (not recorded which). These receptors all come from a man between 45 and 60 years old who had recovered from COVID-19.

The rearrangement joins TRBV19 to TRBJ1-2; TRBD1 agrees at 7 bases. From germline, CDR1 is LNHDA and CDR2 SQIVND (reference sequence). The CDR3 runs 15 residues. The junction had 10 bases not matched to a gene; V was cut back by 3 bases and J by 6 bases. Here the CDR3 DNA reads TGTGCCAGTAGTATTTTTCGGGACAGAACGCATGGCTACACCTTC. Translating it yields CASSIFRDRTHGYTF.

The rearrangement joins TRBV3-1 (or the pseudogene TRBV3-2) to TRBJ2-7; 11 positions agree with TRBD2. CDR1 and CDR2 (germline): LGHDT, YNNKEL (reference sequence). Trimming removed 1 base from V and 2 bases from J; junction bases left unmatched: 1. This CDR3 has 15 amino acids. CDR3 region: CASSQASGGPYEQYF. In DNA form, the CDR3 reads TGTGCCAGCAGCCAAGCTAGCGGGGGGCCCTACGAGCAGTACTTC.

The rearrangement links TRBV7-9 to TRBJ2-7, with TRBD1 as a possible D gene (6 bases). Trimming took off 7 bases at V and 0 bases at J, with 13 bases between the two ends. CDR3 length equals 14 residues. Germline CDR1 is SEHNR and CDR2 is FQNEAQ (reference sequence). CDR3 amino acids: CASNLKDSSYEQYF. DNA of the CDR3: TGTGCCAGCAACTTGAAGGACAGCTCCTACGAGCAGTACTTC. Looking up the rest from reference TRBV7-9 and TRBJ2-7 gives the full variable domain: DTGVSQNPRHKITKRGQNVTFRCDPISEHNRLYWYRQTLGQGPEFLTYFQNEAQLEKSRLLSDRFSAERPKGSFSTLEIQRTEQGDSAMYLCASNLKDSSYEQYFGPGTRLTVT.

The genes are TRBV5-1 and TRBJ1-5; maybe TRBD1 (6 bases). There are 15 residues in the CDR3. CDR1 and CDR2 (germline): SGHRS, YFSETQ. V shed 4 bases and J shed 3 bases, with 14 bases lying between them. The CDR3 DNA reads TGCGCCAGCAGCGCCTTTACAGGGAACAATCAGCCCCAGCATTTT. Translating it yields CASSAFTGNNQPQHF.